This TCR beta chain was recorded in a study of a mutant IDH1 vaccine in newly diagnosed glioma. At the level of the study: Vaccines were first given 4-6 weeks after radiotherapy alone, or with temozolomide cycles. Patients got radiotherapy, temozolomide, or both beforehand, and most got both.

As regards this clone: No antigen is known for it.

Assay used: immunoSEQ multiplex PCR; TCRdb lists only in-frame clones, some missing. The profile shows tens of thousands of clones, about 80% of them singletons. Germline V CDR1 and CDR2: MNHNY, SVGAGI (reference sequence). CDR3 size: 14 residues. V lost 2 bases to trimming and J lost 0 bases; unmatched junction nucleotides: 1. Described time point: week 23, last vaccination. One vaccine dose held 300 ug of mutant IDH1 20-mer peptide and came with topical imiquimod. This chain joins TRBV6-6 and TRBJ2-7; 7 bases agree with TRBD1. This TCR came from a man aged 35 to 55 with glioma. This material consisted of PBMCs, taken from a glioma patient whose treatment included an IDH1 peptide vaccine. In nucleotides, the CDR3 is TGTGCCAGCAGTTACCGGGACAGCTCCTACGAGCAGTACTTC. It codes for CASSYRDSSYEQYF.